These 18 T cell receptor beta chains were all obtained from the same sample, sequenced in a study of CD8 T cells in Susac syndrome. Reverse transcription used roughly 0.45 to 1 ug RNA and random hexamers. TCRdb passed the immunoSEQ multiplex PCR reads through MiXCR, listing each CDR3 protein once. Counted here are 100,000 to 150,000 distinct CDR3 sequences, approximately 93% occurring once; the ten biggest clones make up approximately 0.3%. Sequencing was done on a sample of CD8+ T cells from PBMCs. The receptors originated from a human donor with multiple sclerosis.

About this clonotype itself: One end of the junction varies from germline; a read error may be responsible. This rearrangement joins TRBV5-4 to TRBJ1-1; a possible D gene is TRBD1 (6 bases). The V gene's germline CDR1 is SGHNT and CDR2 YYREEE (reference sequence). This CDR3 spans 13 amino acids. As DNA, the CDR3 is TGTTCCAGCAGATTACAGGGGAACACTGAAGCTTTCTTT. It yields the protein CSSRLQGNTEAFF.

The chain uses TRBV7-6 and TRBJ2-6, with D hard to call. V gave up 5 bases and J gave up 3 bases, with 8 bases separating them. Germline V CDR1 and CDR2: SGHVS, FNYEAQ. CDR3 length equals 14 residues. In DNA form, the CDR3 reads TGTGCCAGCAGCCTCGAGGTTGGGGCCAACGTCCTGACTTTC. Encoded protein: CASSLEVGANVLTF. Together with reference TRBV7-6 and TRBJ2-6, the CDR3 gives the full variable domain: GAGVSQSPRYKVTKRGQDVALRCDPISGHVSLYWYRQALGQGPEFLTYFNYEAQQDKSGLPNDRFSAERPEGSISTLTIQRTEQRDSAMYRCASSLEVGANVLTFGAGSRLTVL.

This clonotype was detected once. The V and J genes are TRBV27 and TRBJ2-7; 9 bases match TRBD1. With V trimmed by 5 bases and J by 0 bases, 11 bases remained unmatched. In germline, CDR1 is MNHEY, CDR2 SMNVEV (reference sequence). This CDR3 spans 17 amino acids. This CDR3 reads CASSDLPGQGSSYEQYF. CDR3 in DNA: TGTGCCAGCAGTGACCTACCGGGACAGGGATCCTCCTACGAGCAGTACTTC.

This rearrangement joins TRBV5-6 to TRBJ2-5; 9 positions agree with TRBD2. V lost 3 bases and J lost 5; bases outside the gene matches: 8. The CDR3 sequence is 15 residues long. Germline V gene lookup returns CDR1 SGHDT and CDR2 YYEEEE. CDR3 sequence: CASSSAGGPVETQYF. CDR3 nucleotide sequence: TGTGCCAGCAGCTCCGCGGGGGGGCCAGTGGAGACCCAGTACTTC.

A single count supports this clonotype. This chain connects TRBV4-1 to TRBJ2-5; D call uncertain. CDR3 size: 15 residues. Trimming took 0 bases from V and 5 from J, leaving 13 bases between them. Looked up from germline, CDR1 is MGHRA and CDR2 is YSYEKL. In nucleotides, the CDR3 is TGCGCCAGCAGCCAAGATGAGTGGTCATCGGAGACCCAGTACTTC. Protein sequence: CASSQDEWSSETQYF.

This chain links TRBV13 with TRBJ2-3; tentative D call: TRBD1 (6 bases). The V end lost 1 base, the J end lost 4 bases, and 9 bases lay between the germline ends. The CDR3 sequence is 14 residues long. Germline CDR1 and CDR2: PRHDT and FYEKMQ (reference sequence). The CDR3 DNA reads as TGTGCCAGCAGCTTAGACGAGGGGGCAGATACGCAGTATTTT. As protein: CASSLDEGADTQYF. Supplemented by reference TRBV13 and TRBJ2-3, the full variable domain reads AAGVIQSPRHLIKEKRETATLKCYPIPRHDTVYWYQQGPGQDPQFLISFYEKMQSDKGSIPDRFSAQQFSDYHSELNMSSLELGDSALYFCASSLDEGADTQYFGPGTRLTVL.

Here the CDR3 reads CASSLDRGAYNEQFF. The CDR3 DNA reads TGTGCCAGCAGTTTGGACAGGGGGGCCTACAATGAGCAGTTCTTC. The chain is built from TRBV27 and TRBJ2-1; 10 bases align to TRBD1. Germline V gene lookup returns CDR1 MNHEY and CDR2 SMNVEV (reference sequence). This CDR3 is built from 15 residues. Trimming took 3 bases from V and 2 from J; bases not matched to a gene: 1.

The V and J genes are TRBV4-1 and TRBJ1-2; D is possibly TRBD1 (6 bases). Trimming cost V 0 bases and J 1 base, with 15 bases left between them. This CDR3 is 17 amino acids long. The germline V gene encodes CDR1 MGHRA and CDR2 YSYEKL. The CDR3 DNA sequence: TGCGCCAGCAGCCAAGAGGGATTCGGGGGGCTTAACTATGGCTACACCTTC. Translating gives CASSQEGFGGLNYGYTF.

This clonotype has just one count. The rearrangement links TRBV2 to TRBJ1-4, with unresolved D. CDR1 and CDR2 (germline): SNHLY, FYNNEI. This CDR3 has 13 amino acids. V was pared by 6 bases and J by 4 bases, with 9 bases between. The CDR3, as DNA: TGTGCCAGCAGGAGTTTGGGTAATGAAAAACTGTTTTTT. Its translation: CASRSLGNEKLFF.

V and J are TRBV13 and TRBJ2-3, with 14 positions matching TRBD2. The CDR3 has 18 amino acids. V was clipped by 4 bases and J by 4 bases; unmatched bases: 10. Germline values: CDR1 PRHDT, CDR2 FYEKMQ (reference sequence). The CDR3 loop reads CASSSNRGGLAGADTQYF. DNA of the CDR3: TGTGCCAGCAGCTCCAACCGGGGGGGACTAGCGGGAGCAGATACGCAGTATTTT.

This clonotype has more than one count but fewer than ten. The V gene is TRBV19, the J gene TRBJ2-7; TRBD2 agrees at 7 bases. J lost 6 bases, V lost 6 bases, and 8 bases had no gene match. Germline values: CDR1 LNHDA, CDR2 SQIVND (reference sequence). CDR3 size: 13 residues. The CDR3 reads CASRGGSASEQYV. In DNA form, the CDR3 reads TGTGCCAGTAGAGGCGGGAGCGCATCCGAGCAGTACGTC.

The chain employs TRBV20-1 and TRBJ2-7; TRBD1 aligns across 9 bases. Germline CDR1 is DFQATT and CDR2 is SNEGSKA (reference sequence). The CDR3 covers 15 residues. The V segment lost 4 bases and the J segment 4 bases; nucleotides outside the gene matches: 11. The CDR3 nucleotides are TGCAGTGCTATGGACCGGGACAGGGTCGCTTACGAGCAGTACGTC. This gives the protein CSAMDRDRVAYEQYV.

This chain connects TRBV4-1 to TRBJ1-5, with D hard to call. The V and J ends lost 0 bases and 1 base respectively, with 4 bases between them. Germline V gene data show CDR1 as MGHRA and CDR2 as YSYEKL. CDR3 size: 14 residues. In DNA form, the CDR3 reads TGCGCCAGCAGCCAAGAGGGAAGCAATCAGCCCCAGCATTTT. Protein sequence: CASSQEGSNQPQHF.

This clonotype has more than one count but fewer than ten. This sequence joins TRBV12-3 or TRBV12-4 and TRBJ2-7; the match to TRBD1 covers 8 bases. The CDR3 has 14 residues. V lost 5 bases to trimming and J lost 4 bases; unmatched junction nucleotides: 7. CDR3 amino acids: CASSLPGTGYEQYF. CDR3 coding DNA: TGTGCCAGCAGTCTCCCCGGGACAGGTTACGAGCAGTACTTC.

The DNA for the CDR3 is TGTGCCAGCTCACCGAAAGCGGGGCCGAAAGTCACAGATACGCAGTATTTT. Protein sequence: CASSPKAGPKVTDTQYF. The J gene is TRBJ2-3, the V gene TRBV18, with 7 bases matching TRBD2. The CDR3 extends over 17 amino acids. Losses at the gene ends were 3 bases for V and 2 bases for J; bases not matched to a gene: 11. Germline V lookup: CDR1 KGHSH, CDR2 LQKENI.

This clonotype was counted a single time. The J gene is TRBJ1-6, the V gene TRBV25-1; D is unclear. V was pared by 6 bases and J by 7 bases, with 10 bases between. The germline V gene encodes CDR1 MGHDK and CDR2 SYGVNS. The CDR3 spans 13 residues. CDR3 DNA sequence: TGTGCCAGCAGGGTGACGGCCAATTCACCCCTCCACTTT. It yields the protein CASRVTANSPLHF.

In its sample, this clonotype was seen a few times. The V call is TRBV7-3, the J call TRBJ2-3; 9 bases map to TRBD2. The germline CDR1 and CDR2 sequences are SGHTA and FQGTGA. CDR3 length: 17 residues. The V segment lost 5 bases and the J segment 3 bases; nucleotides outside the gene matches: 12. The DNA of the CDR3 is TGTGCCAGCAGCGAAGCTCATAGCGGGAGAGAAACAGATACGCAGTATTTT. Translated: CASSEAHSGRETDTQYF.

The CDR3 protein is CAISVPGTGDNEQFF. The CDR3, as DNA: TGTGCCATCAGCGTTCCCGGGACAGGGGACAATGAGCAGTTCTTC. The V and J genes are TRBV10-3 and TRBJ2-1; the match to TRBD1 covers 10 bases. The CDR3 extends over 15 amino acids. V shed 6 bases and J 5 bases; nucleotides not matched to a gene: 7. Germline values: CDR1 ENHRY, CDR2 SYGVKD.